This T cell receptor (beta chain) was documented in a study of blood T cell repertoires in COVID-19. Measured with immunoSEQ multiplex PCR; TCRdb has only the in-frame clones, and not every one. Of about 150,000 clones listed, more than 75% are singletons. The V gene end was trimmed by 4 bases and the J gene end by 8 bases; junction bases not matched to a gene: 4. The germline gives CDR1 SGHTA, CDR2 FQGNSA. The CDR3 runs to 13 residues. The sequencing sample was made of PBMCs or T cells enriched from blood (not recorded which). The J gene is TRBJ1-2, the V gene TRBV7-2, with 10 positions matching TRBD1. The TCR comes from a woman aged 45 to 65 who had recovered from COVID-19. CDR3 amino acids: CASSWDRGVGYTF. The CDR3 region has the DNA TGTGCCAGCAGCTGGGACAGGGGTGTGGGCTACACCTTC.